Sequencing of this T cell receptor beta chain was carried out in a study of blood T cell repertoires in COVID-19. Study background: PBMCs, B-cell-depleted T cells, or T cells provided the cDNA or gDNA that made up the material.

This table comes from immunoSEQ multiplex PCR, and its TCRdb copy is limited to in-frame clones, with some not included. Here the sample spans tens of thousands of clones, approximately 80% being singletons. The sequencing sample was made of peripheral blood. The source of this sequence is an elderly man with acute or convalescent COVID-19.

CDR3 DNA: TGTGCCAGCAGCCAAGATCGAACTAGCGGTAATGAGCAGTTCTTC. This translates into CASSQDRTSGNEQFF. V gene TRBV3-1 (or the pseudogene TRBV3-2) combines with J gene TRBJ2-1, with 8 bases that match TRBD2. From germline, CDR1 is LGHDT and CDR2 YNNKEL (reference sequence). This CDR3 spans 15 amino acids. J lost 7 bases, V lost 0 bases, and 5 bases had no gene match.